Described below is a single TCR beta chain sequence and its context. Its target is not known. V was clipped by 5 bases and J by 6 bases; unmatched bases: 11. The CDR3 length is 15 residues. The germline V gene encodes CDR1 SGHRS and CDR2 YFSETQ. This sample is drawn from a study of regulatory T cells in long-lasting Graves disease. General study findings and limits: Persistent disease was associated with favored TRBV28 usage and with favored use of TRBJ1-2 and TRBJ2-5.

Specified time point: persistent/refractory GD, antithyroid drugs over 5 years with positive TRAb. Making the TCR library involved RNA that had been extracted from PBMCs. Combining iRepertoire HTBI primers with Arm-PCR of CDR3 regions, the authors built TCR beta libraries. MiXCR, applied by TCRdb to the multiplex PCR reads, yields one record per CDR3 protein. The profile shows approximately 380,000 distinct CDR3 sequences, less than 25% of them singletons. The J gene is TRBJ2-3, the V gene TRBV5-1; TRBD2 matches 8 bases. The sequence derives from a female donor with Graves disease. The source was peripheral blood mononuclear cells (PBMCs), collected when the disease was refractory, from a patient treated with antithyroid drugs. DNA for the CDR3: TGCGCCAGCAGACCACTAGCGGCCGGACTTGATACGCAGTATTTT. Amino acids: CASRPLAAGLDTQYF. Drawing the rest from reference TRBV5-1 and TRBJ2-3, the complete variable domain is KAGVTQTPRYLIKTRGQQVTLSCSPISGHRSVSWYQQTPGQGLQFLFEYFSETQRNKGNFPGRFSGRQFSNSRSEMNVSTLELGDSALYLCASRPLAAGLDTQYFGPGTRLTVL.